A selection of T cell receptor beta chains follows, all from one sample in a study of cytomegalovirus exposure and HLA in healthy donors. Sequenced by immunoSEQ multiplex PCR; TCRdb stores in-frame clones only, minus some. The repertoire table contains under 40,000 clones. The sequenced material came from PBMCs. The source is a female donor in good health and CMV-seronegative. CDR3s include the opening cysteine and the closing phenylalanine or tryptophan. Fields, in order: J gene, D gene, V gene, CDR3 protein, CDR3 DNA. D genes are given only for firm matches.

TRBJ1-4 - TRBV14 CASSQGGDGGKGEKLFF TGTGCCAGCAGCCAAGGAGGAGACGGGGGGAAAGGTGAAAAACTGTTTTTT
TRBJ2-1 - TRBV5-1 CASSLGAGVDNEQFF TGCGCCAGCAGCTTGGGGGCAGGGGTTGACAATGAGCAGTTCTTC
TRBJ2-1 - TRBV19 CASSIGGVSSYNEQFF TGTGCCAGTAGTATAGGGGGGGTTAGCTCCTACAATGAGCAGTTCTTC
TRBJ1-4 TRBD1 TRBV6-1 CASSARDSRFNEKLFF TGTGCCAGCAGTGCCCGGGACAGCAGGTTTAATGAAAAACTGTTTTTT
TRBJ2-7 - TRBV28 CASSRRGEQYF TGTGCCAGCAGCCGGCGGGGCGAGCAGTACTTC
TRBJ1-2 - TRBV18 CASSPPQGAGYGYTF TGTGCCAGCTCACCCCCCCAGGGCGCAGGGTATGGCTACACCTTC
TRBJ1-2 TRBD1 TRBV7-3 CASSAKAGGGYGYTF TGTGCCAGCAGCGCCAAGGCAGGGGGAGGCTATGGCTACACCTTC
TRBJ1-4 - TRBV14 CASSPGILPNEKLFF TGTGCCAGCAGCCCAGGGATACTCCCGAATGAAAAACTGTTTTTT
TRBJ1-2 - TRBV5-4 CASSFPRLDGGYTF TGTGCCAGCAGCTTTCCCCGACTCGACGGAGGCTACACCTTC
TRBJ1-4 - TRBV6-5 CASRKGVWGEKLFF TGTGCCAGCAGAAAAGGGGTCTGGGGTGAAAAACTGTTTTTT
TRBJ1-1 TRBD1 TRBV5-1 CASSASGTGGTEAFF TGCGCCAGCAGCGCATCCGGGACAGGAGGGACTGAAGCTTTCTTT
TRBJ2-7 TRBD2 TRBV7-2 CASSYGTSGGYEQYF TGTGCCAGCAGCTACGGGACTAGCGGGGGTTACGAGCAGTACTTC
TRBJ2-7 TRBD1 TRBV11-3 CASTPGQGQENEQYF TGTGCCAGCACTCCAGGCCAGGGACAGGAGAACGAGCAGTACTTC
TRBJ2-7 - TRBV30 CAWDGGSYEQYF TGTGCCTGGGATGGAGGATCCTACGAGCAGTACTTC
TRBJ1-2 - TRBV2 CASSGQILTNYGYTF TGTGCCAGCAGTGGACAGATTCTAACAAACTATGGCTACACCTTC
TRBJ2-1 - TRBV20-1 CSAENSNEQFF TGCAGTGCGGAGAATTCCAATGAGCAGTTCTTC
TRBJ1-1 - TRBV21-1 CASSKGQNTEAFF TGTGCCAGCAGCAAAGGACAGAACACTGAAGCTTTCTTT
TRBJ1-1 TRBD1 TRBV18 CASSPAGTGGRDTEAFF TGTGCCAGCTCACCAGCCGGGACAGGGGGCCGGGACACTGAAGCTTTCTTT
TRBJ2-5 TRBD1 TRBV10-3 CAISERDRASETQYF TGTGCCATCAGTGAGCGGGACAGGGCGTCGGAGACCCAGTACTTC
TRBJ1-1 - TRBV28 CASSLRGRPGAFF TGTGCCAGCAGTTTGCGGGGGCGCCCTGGGGCTTTCTTT
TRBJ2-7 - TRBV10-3 CAISGAGRSYEQYF TGTGCCATCAGTGGGGCAGGGAGGTCCTACGAGCAGTACTTC
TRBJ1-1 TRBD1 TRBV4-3 CASSPRQGGNTEAFF TGCGCCAGCAGCCCTCGACAGGGGGGGAACACTGAAGCTTTCTTT
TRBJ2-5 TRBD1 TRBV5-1 CASSPETGLQETQYF TGCGCCAGCAGCCCGGAGACAGGGTTGCAAGAGACCCAGTACTTC
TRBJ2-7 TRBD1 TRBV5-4 CASSQGGGSSYEQYF TGTGCCAGCAGCCAAGGGGGCGGAAGCTCCTACGAGCAGTACTTC
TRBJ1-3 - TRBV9 CASSVGGRAGNTIYF TGTGCCAGCAGCGTAGGGGGCAGGGCTGGAAACACCATATATTTT
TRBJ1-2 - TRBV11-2 CASSQAGVYGYTF TGTGCCAGCAGCCAGGCGGGGGTCTATGGCTACACCTTC
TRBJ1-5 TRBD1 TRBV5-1 CAGSLGGGEQPQHF TGCGCCGGCAGCTTGGGAGGGGGCGAACAGCCCCAGCATTTT
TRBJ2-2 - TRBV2 CASSPRLAGELFF TGTGCCAGCAGCCCCAGACTAGCCGGGGAGCTGTTTTTT
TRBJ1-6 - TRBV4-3 CASSRGAAANSPLHF TGCGCCAGCAGCCGCGGGGCCGCAGCTAATTCACCCCTCCACTTT
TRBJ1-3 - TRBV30 CAWSAGGLSGNTIYF TGTGCCTGGAGTGCGGGGGGGCTGTCTGGAAACACCATATATTTT
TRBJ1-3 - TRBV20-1 CSAPVGNTIYF TGCAGTGCCCCAGTCGGAAACACCATATATTTT
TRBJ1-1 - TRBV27 CASSPLSGILNTEAFF TGTGCCAGCAGTCCCCTTTCAGGGATTCTGAACACTGAAGCTTTCTTT
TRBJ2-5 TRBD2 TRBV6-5 CASRPWTSKETQYF TGTGCCAGCAGGCCCTGGACTAGTAAAGAGACCCAGTACTTC
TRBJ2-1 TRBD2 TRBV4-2 CASRYTSGAFDEQFF TGTGCCAGCAGATACACTAGCGGGGCCTTCGATGAGCAGTTCTTC
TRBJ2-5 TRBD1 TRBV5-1 CASSPQDRGLFRPVETQYF TGCGCCAGCAGCCCCCAGGACAGGGGGCTCTTTCGACCTGTAGAGACCCAGTACTTC
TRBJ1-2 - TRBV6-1 CASSADTNYGYTF TGTGCCAGCAGTGCGGACACTAACTATGGCTACACCTTC
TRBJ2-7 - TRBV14 CASSQDLGRHEQYF TGTGCCAGCAGCCAAGATCTCGGCAGGCACGAGCAGTACTTC
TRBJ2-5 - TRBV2 CASTRSPRAETQYF TGTGCCAGCACCCGGTCCCCGCGGGCAGAGACCCAGTACTTC
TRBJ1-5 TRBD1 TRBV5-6 CASSLGVQGATWSHQPQHF TGTGCCAGCAGCTTGGGGGTACAGGGGGCAACCTGGAGCCATCAGCCCCAGCATTTT
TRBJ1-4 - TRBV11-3 CASSPTGLVEKLFF TGTGCCAGCAGCCCGACAGGACTCGTTGAAAAACTGTTTTTT
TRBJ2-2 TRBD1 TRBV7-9 CASSSIQGAAGELFF TGTGCCAGCAGCTCGATACAGGGGGCGGCCGGGGAGCTGTTTTTT
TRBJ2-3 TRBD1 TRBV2 CASSLSGTGGVDTQYF TGTGCCAGCAGCCTATCCGGGACAGGGGGCGTAGATACGCAGTATTTT
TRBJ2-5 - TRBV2 CASRARFGETQYF TGTGCCAGCAGAGCCAGGTTTGGGGAGACCCAGTACTTC
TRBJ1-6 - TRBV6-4 CASSGDNNSPLHF TGTGCCAGCAGTGGGGACAATAATTCACCCCTCCACTTT
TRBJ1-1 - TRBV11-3 CASSLVGHQNTEDFF TGTGCCAGCAGCTTAGTTGGACACCAGAACACTGAAGATTTCTTT
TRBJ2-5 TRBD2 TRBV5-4 CASSEGLAMETQYF TGTGCCAGCAGCGAGGGACTAGCGATGGAGACCCAGTACTTC
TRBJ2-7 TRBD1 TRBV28 CASSLFGTGKYEQYF TGTGCCAGCAGTTTATTTGGGACAGGGAAGTACGAGCAGTACTTC
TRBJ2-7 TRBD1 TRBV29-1 CSALTGGSYEQYF TGCAGCGCCCTGACAGGGGGCTCCTACGAGCAGTACTTC
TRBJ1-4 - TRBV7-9 CASSLPQGLGEKLFF TGTGCCAGCAGCTTACCACAGGGATTGGGGGAAAAACTGTTTTTT
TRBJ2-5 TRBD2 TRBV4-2 CASRKGAGGPDQETQYF TGTGCCAGCCGAAAGGGGGCGGGGGGGCCCGATCAAGAGACCCAGTACTTC
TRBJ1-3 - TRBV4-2 CASSQEGSGVGNTIYF TGTGCCAGCAGCCAAGAAGGTTCGGGAGTTGGAAACACCATATATTTT
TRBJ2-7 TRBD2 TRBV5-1 CASSSTIAGSYYEQYF TGCGCCAGCAGCTCAACTATAGCGGGGAGCTACTACGAGCAGTACTTC
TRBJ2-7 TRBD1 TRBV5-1 CASSLGTTGIYEQYF TGCGCCAGCAGCTTGGGGACGACAGGGATCTACGAGCAGTACTTC
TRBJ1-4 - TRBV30 CAWDRRPTNEKLFF TGTGCCTGGGACAGGCGGCCAACTAATGAAAAACTGTTTTTT
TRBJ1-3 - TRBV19 CASTARRHPGNTIYF TGTGCCAGCACCGCGAGGCGGCACCCTGGAAACACCATATATTTT
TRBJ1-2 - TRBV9 CASSPGGGTVSYGYTF TGTGCCAGCAGCCCCGGGGGAGGGACCGTAAGCTATGGCTACACCTTC
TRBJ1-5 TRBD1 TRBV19 CASRLEQGAGSNQPQHF TGTGCCAGTAGGCTTGAACAGGGGGCAGGGAGCAATCAGCCCCAGCATTTT
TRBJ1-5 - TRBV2 CASRYSNQPQHF TGTGCCAGCAGATATAGCAATCAGCCCCAGCATTTT